The rows below give T cell receptor beta chains drawn from one sample of a study of cytomegalovirus exposure and HLA in healthy donors. Produced via immunoSEQ multiplex PCR; TCRdb's table is partial and in-frame only. The sample carries 60,000 to 95,000 clones, about 79% recorded once. The sequencing sample was made of PBMCs. These receptors were taken from a man aged 65 to 85 in good health and CMV-seropositive. The CDR3 runs from the conserved cysteine through the conserved F or W. A D gene is named only where the DNA matches it firmly. Clone size is not always given. Where it is, it says once, few, many or a class for expanded clones.

abundance	v_gene	d_gene	j_gene	CDR3aa	CDR3nt
NA	TRBV7-9	NA	TRBJ2-2	CASSQRGSNTGELFF	TGTGCCAGCAGTCAAAGGGGATCCAACACCGGGGAGCTGTTTTTT
once	TRBV10-2	NA	TRBJ1-1	CASRDTEAFF	TGCGCCAGCCGGGACACTGAAGCTTTCTTT
NA	TRBV6-6	TRBD1	TRBJ2-7	CASSPRQGAHEQYF	TGTGCCAGCAGCCCTAGACAGGGGGCCCACGAGCAGTACTTC
NA	TRBV7-8	NA	TRBJ1-2	CASSSWTLNYGYTF	TGTGCCAGCAGCTCCTGGACACTAAACTATGGCTACACCTTC
NA	TRBV5-1	TRBD2	TRBJ2-5	CASSLASGVQETQYF	TGCGCCAGCAGCTTGGCTAGCGGGGTCCAAGAGACCCAGTACTTC
NA	TRBV5-1	TRBD2	TRBJ2-1	CASSSLAGGPNEQFF	TGCGCCAGCAGCTCCCTAGCGGGAGGGCCTAATGAGCAGTTCTTC
NA	TRBV11-2	NA	TRBJ1-5	CASSLAEGQPQHF	TGTGCCAGCAGCTTGGCCGAGGGTCAGCCCCAGCATTTT
NA	TRBV7-8	NA	TRBJ2-7	CASSDPPGDYEQYF	TGTGCCAGCAGCGATCCCCCCGGGGACTACGAGCAGTACTTC
NA	TRBV11-2	TRBD2	TRBJ2-1	CASSEAGLAGAEQFF	TGTGCCAGCAGCGAGGCAGGACTAGCGGGGGCTGAGCAGTTCTTC
NA	TRBV5-4	NA	TRBJ1-2	CASSQAGGAYGYTF	TGTGCCAGCAGCCAAGCCGGGGGGGCGTATGGCTACACCTTC
NA	TRBV6-6	NA	TRBJ1-5	CASSYYRTDSNQPQHF	TGTGCCAGCAGTTACTACCGGACTGATAGCAATCAGCCCCAGCATTTT
NA	TRBV7-2	NA	TRBJ2-3	CASSPRRDESTQYF	TGTGCCAGCAGCCCCCGGAGGGACGAGAGTACGCAGTATTTT
few	TRBV15	NA	TRBJ1-4	CATSRDPGATNEKLFF	TGTGCCACCAGCAGAGACCCGGGAGCAACTAATGAAAAACTGTTTTTT
NA	TRBV5-4	NA	TRBJ2-7	CASSLGQGGEQYF	TGTGCCAGCAGCTTGGGCCAAGGGGGCGAGCAGTACTTC
NA	TRBV5-1	TRBD1	TRBJ1-1	CASSWSGGMNTEAFF	TGCGCCAGCAGCTGGTCAGGGGGGATGAACACTGAAGCTTTCTTT
NA	TRBV18	NA	TRBJ2-2	CASSSGTQNTGELFF	TGTGCCAGCTCGTCCGGGACACAGAACACCGGGGAGCTGTTTTTT
NA	TRBV28	NA	TRBJ2-2	CASLEGLNTGELFF	TGTGCCAGCTTAGAGGGACTGAACACCGGGGAGCTGTTTTTT
NA	TRBV6-5	NA	TRBJ2-7	CASSYSRLGVNEQYF	TGTGCCAGCAGTTACTCTCGACTAGGGGTAAACGAGCAGTACTTC
once	TRBV5-1	TRBD2	TRBJ2-7	CASSPKGTSGSKSSYEQYF	TGCGCCAGCAGTCCAAAGGGGACTAGCGGGAGTAAGAGCTCCTACGAGCAGTACTTC
NA	TRBV30	NA	TRBJ2-2	CAWSVRSGGELFF	TGTGCCTGGAGTGTACGAAGCGGCGGGGAGCTGTTTTTT
NA	TRBV19	NA	TRBJ1-1	CASIRGWPFRAFF	TGTGCCAGTATCAGAGGATGGCCGTTTAGAGCTTTCTTT
NA	TRBV29-1	NA	TRBJ2-7	CSVRHVTYEQYF	TGCAGCGTAAGACATGTCACCTACGAGCAGTACTTC
NA	TRBV11-1	TRBD1	TRBJ2-5	CASSRSGTGLQETQYF	TGTGCCAGCAGCCGTTCCGGGACAGGTCTCCAAGAGACCCAGTACTTC
NA	TRBV28	TRBD1	TRBJ1-5	CASSSGTDYQPQHF	TGTGCCAGCAGTTCAGGGACAGACTATCAGCCCCAGCATTTT
NA	TRBV25-1	NA	TRBJ2-7	CASSSSYEQYF	TGTGCCAGCAGTTCATCCTACGAGCAGTACTTC
NA	TRBV29-1	NA	TRBJ2-3	CSVESGVGTDTQYF	TGCAGCGTTGAGTCAGGGGTCGGCACAGATACGCAGTATTTT
NA	TRBV28	NA	TRBJ2-1	CASSLGQGNNEQFF	TGTGCCAGCAGTTTAGGGCAGGGGAACAATGAGCAGTTCTTC
NA	TRBV6-1	NA	TRBJ1-2	CASTNFANYGYTF	TGTGCCAGCACTAACTTTGCTAACTATGGCTACACCTTC
once	TRBV5-1	TRBD2	TRBJ2-1	CASSPDSGGNEQFF	TGCGCCAGCAGCCCTGATAGCGGGGGGAATGAGCAGTTCTTC
once	TRBV7-2	NA	TRBJ2-3	CASSLGLAGTDTQYF	TGTGCCAGCAGCTTAGGTCTAGCTGGCACAGATACGCAGTATTTT
NA	TRBV5-5	NA	TRBJ1-4	CASSLASEKLFF	TGTGCCAGCAGCTTGGCCAGTGAAAAACTGTTTTTT
NA	TRBV9	NA	TRBJ2-7	CASSGQGPNYEQYF	TGTGCCAGCAGCGGGCAGGGTCCTAACTACGAGCAGTACTTC
NA	TRBV15	NA	TRBJ2-7	CATSRSGAGEQYF	TGTGCCACCAGCAGGTCAGGGGCGGGCGAGCAGTACTTC
once	TRBV6-5	NA	TRBJ1-1	CASSYSPDRWNTEAFF	TGTGCCAGCAGTTACTCCCCCGACAGGTGGAACACTGAAGCTTTCTTT
NA	TRBV12-5	TRBD1	TRBJ2-3	CASGKGVGTGGADTQYF	TGTGCTAGTGGCAAGGGGGTGGGGACAGGGGGCGCAGATACGCAGTATTTT
NA	TRBV6-8	TRBD1	TRBJ2-7	CASSCRTGGPYEQYF	TGTGCCAGCAGTTGTCGGACAGGGGGCCCCTACGAGCAGTACTTC
NA	TRBV10-2	TRBD1	TRBJ1-1	CASSGQAGNTEAFF	TGCGCCAGCTCTGGACAGGCCGGGAACACTGAAGCTTTCTTT
NA	TRBV10-1	TRBD2	TRBJ2-1	CASSEEEAGGGRDEQFF	TGCGCCAGCAGTGAGGAGGAAGCGGGAGGGGGTCGGGATGAGCAGTTCTTC
NA	TRBV4-3	NA	TRBJ1-3	CASSQEAEGQSGNTIYF	TGCGCCAGCAGCCAAGAAGCGGAGGGGCAATCTGGAAACACCATATATTTT
NA	TRBV5-1	NA	TRBJ2-5	CASSWGVGRRETQYF	TGCGCCAGCAGCTGGGGAGTGGGCCGGAGGGAGACCCAGTACTTC
NA	TRBV7-9	TRBD2	TRBJ2-1	CASSLLLAGVEQFF	TGTGCCAGCAGCTTATTACTAGCGGGAGTGGAGCAGTTCTTC
NA	TRBV15	TRBD2	TRBJ2-3	CATSSPAGGPTDTQYF	TGTGCCACCAGCAGCCCAGCGGGGGGGCCGACAGATACGCAGTATTTT
NA	TRBV23-1	NA	TRBJ2-7	CASSQSVSGEQYF	TGCGCCAGCAGTCAATCGGTTAGCGGCGAGCAGTACTTC
NA	TRBV4-2	TRBD1	TRBJ1-5	CASSQGQGNQPQHF	TGTGCCAGCAGCCAAGGACAGGGAAATCAGCCCCAGCATTTT
NA	TRBV29-1	TRBD2	TRBJ2-4	CSGRLAGGLGDIQYF	TGCAGCGGGAGACTAGCGGGAGGGTTGGGGGACATTCAGTACTTC
once	TRBV7-9	NA	TRBJ2-3	CASSLRQHTDTQYF	TGTGCCAGCAGCCTAAGACAGCACACAGATACGCAGTATTTT
NA	TRBV19	NA	TRBJ1-5	CASSTSYRGNQPQHF	TGTGCCAGTAGTACCTCCTACAGGGGCAATCAGCCCCAGCATTTT
once	TRBV11-2	NA	TRBJ1-6	CASSLFSPANSPLHF	TGTGCCAGCAGCTTATTCAGTCCCGCTAATTCACCCCTCCACTTT
NA	TRBV11-2	NA	TRBJ2-7	CASSLVSGVRYEQYF	TGTGCCAGCAGCTTAGTCTCAGGGGTAAGATACGAGCAGTACTTC
NA	TRBV18	TRBD1	TRBJ1-4	CASSPGTEGEKLFF	TGTGCCAGCTCACCCGGGACAGAAGGGGAAAAACTGTTTTTT
NA	TRBV20-1	NA	TRBJ2-5	CSAREAESQYF	TGCAGTGCTAGAGAGGCGGAGAGCCAGTACTTC
NA	TRBV27	TRBD1	TRBJ1-1	CASSSDREAFF	TGTGCCAGCAGTTCGGACAGGGAAGCTTTCTTT
NA	TRBV19	TRBD2	TRBJ2-7	CASSMQAGGPYEQYF	TGTGCCAGTAGTATGCAAGCGGGAGGCCCCTACGAGCAGTACTTC
few	TRBV7-9	NA	TRBJ1-2	CASSFPFVEGYTF	TGTGCCAGCAGCTTCCCCTTTGTGGAGGGCTACACCTTC
NA	TRBV2	TRBD1	TRBJ2-1	CASRQDRVTNEQFF	TGTGCCAGCAGACAGGACAGGGTTACCAATGAGCAGTTCTTC
NA	TRBV7-9	NA	TRBJ1-1	CASSGRGGTEAFF	TGTGCCAGCAGCGGCAGGGGTGGGACTGAAGCTTTCTTT
once	TRBV23-1	NA	TRBJ1-1	CASSQYMNTEAFF	TGCGCCAGCAGTCAATACATGAACACTGAAGCTTTCTTT